Listed below are T cell receptor beta chains from one sample, sequenced in a study of shared T cell receptors in the human thymus. The repertoire was sequenced with immunoSEQ multiplex PCR; TCRdb's copy has only in-frame clones and lacks some. This sample has fewer than 700,000 clones, with 88% found just once. This sample also belongs to another study, concerning human thymus T cells.

The material sequenced was thymocytes. These receptors originate from a boy under three years old with a congenital heart defect. Each CDR3 is given with its conserved first and last residue. D genes are given only for firm matches. Rows give clone size only sometimes, using once, few, many, or a class for an expanded clone.

J gene | D gene | clone size | V gene | CDR3 protein | CDR3 DNA
TRBJ1-4 | NA | NA | TRBV6-1 | CAIAGDYNEKLFF | TGTGCCATTGCCGGGGATTATAATGAAAAACTGTTTTTT
TRBJ2-5 | TRBD1 | NA | TRBV5-6 | CASSRDRAQETQYF | TGTGCCAGCAGTCGCGACAGGGCCCAAGAGACCCAGTACTTC
TRBJ2-1 | TRBD2 | NA | TRBV10-3 | CAISRGLAYGEQFF | TGTGCCATCAGTCGTGGACTAGCGTATGGTGAGCAGTTCTTC
TRBJ2-2 | TRBD2 | once | TRBV11-2 | CASSRGWAGGRELFF | TGTGCCAGCAGCCGTGGGTGGGCGGGAGGACGGGAGCTGTTTTTT
TRBJ1-3 | NA | few | TRBV4-3 | CASSQVPSAGPSGNTIYF | TGCGCCAGCAGCCAAGTCCCCTCAGCGGGCCCCTCTGGAAACACCATATATTTT
TRBJ2-7 | NA | NA | TRBV27 | CASSFTQFTAGRQYF | TGTGCCAGCAGTTTTACCCAATTCACGGCAGGGCGGCAGTACTTC
TRBJ2-2 | TRBD2 | few | TRBV4-2 | CASSQRTSGRVGEGELFF | TGTGCCAGCAGCCAAAGGACTAGCGGGAGGGTCGGTGAGGGGGAGCTGTTTTTT
TRBJ1-4 | TRBD1 | NA | TRBV30 | CAWRPTGALHKLFF | TGTGCCTGGAGACCTACAGGGGCCCTTCACAAACTGTTTTTT
TRBJ2-7 | TRBD1 | NA | TRBV27 | CASSRRDRGPFDEQYF | TGTGCCAGCAGTCGCCGGGACAGGGGCCCGTTTGACGAGCAGTACTTC
TRBJ1-5 | NA | NA | TRBV10-3 | CAISPRRGDQPQHF | TGTGCCATCAGTCCCCGGCGGGGGGATCAGCCCCAGCATTTT
TRBJ2-4 | TRBD1 | NA | TRBV25-1 | CASSEDRGPLIENIQYF | TGTGCCAGCAGTGAAGACAGGGGGCCGTTAATTGAAAACATTCAGTACTTC
TRBJ2-1 | NA | NA | TRBV19 | CASSIDGRRNEQFF | TGTGCCAGTAGTATAGATGGGCGCCGTAATGAGCAGTTCTTC
TRBJ2-2 | TRBD1 | once | TRBV5-4 | CASSLGQGSTGELFF | TGTGCCAGCAGCTTGGGACAGGGTAGCACCGGGGAGCTGTTTTTT
TRBJ1-1 | TRBD1 | NA | TRBV11-2 | CASSARDRPSNTEAFF | TGTGCCAGCAGCGCCCGGGACAGACCAAGTAACACTGAAGCTTTCTTT
TRBJ2-3 | NA | few | TRBV19 | CASSTGGCKKYF | TGTGCCAGTAGTACGGGCGGGTGTAAAAAGTATTTT
TRBJ2-5 | TRBD2 | NA | TRBV30 | CAWRWGTSGVHQETQYF | TGTGCCTGGAGGTGGGGTACTAGCGGGGTTCATCAAGAGACCCAGTACTTC
TRBJ2-7 | NA | once | TRBV27 | CARPTGEDSYEQYF | TGTGCCAGGCCCACGGGGGAGGACTCCTACGAGCAGTACTTC
TRBJ1-1 | NA | NA | TRBV4-2 | CASSLGGRNTEAFF | TGTGCCAGCAGCCTCGGAGGGCGGAACACTGAAGCTTTCTTT
TRBJ1-2 | NA | NA | TRBV6-1 | CASSERTVYGYTF | TGTGCCAGCAGTGAAAGGACAGTCTATGGCTACACCTTC
TRBJ2-2 | TRBD1 | NA | TRBV28 | CASSFWDRGTGELFF | TGTGCCAGCAGTTTCTGGGACAGGGGCACCGGGGAGCTGTTTTTT
TRBJ1-4 | NA | NA | TRBV27 | CASSTTTPGRALNEKLFF | TGTGCCAGCAGCACCACCACGCCAGGGCGTGCACTTAATGAAAAACTGTTTTTT
TRBJ2-5 | TRBD2 | NA | TRBV7-9 | CASTLGLGERDTQYF | TGTGCCAGCACCCTCGGACTAGGAGAGCGTGACACCCAGTACTTC
TRBJ2-1 | NA | once | TRBV14 | CASSQDRRIDEQFF | TGTGCCAGCAGCCAAGATAGGAGGATCGATGAGCAGTTCTTC
TRBJ1-5 | NA | NA | TRBV27 | CASANRVSPREPQHF | TGTGCCAGCGCCAACAGGGTTTCTCCTCGGGAGCCCCAGCATTTT
TRBJ2-3 | NA | NA | TRBV7-9 | CASSSAPSNTQYF | TGTGCCAGCAGCAGTGCCCCGAGCAATACGCAGTATTTT
TRBJ2-2 | TRBD2 | few | TRBV28 | CASSLFSIIWTSGRVTGELFF | TGTGCCAGCAGTTTATTTAGTATTATCTGGACTAGCGGGAGGGTCACCGGGGAGCTGTTTTTT
TRBJ2-7 | NA | NA | TRBV6-6 | CASSYTNRDEQYF | TGTGCCAGCAGTTATACAAACAGGGACGAGCAGTACTTC
TRBJ1-4 | TRBD1 | NA | TRBV5-8 | CASSHGTGEEKLFF | TGTGCCAGCAGCCACGGGACAGGGGAGGAAAAACTGTTTTTT
TRBJ1-3 | TRBD1 | NA | TRBV7-9 | CASSRQGYSGNTIYF | TGTGCCAGCAGCCGACAGGGATACTCTGGAAACACCATATATTTT
TRBJ2-7 | NA | NA | TRBV23-1 | CASSQYRYEQYF | TGCGCCAGCAGTCAATATCGCTACGAGCAGTACTTC
TRBJ2-7 | NA | NA | TRBV11-3 | CASSRTGTYEQYF | TGTGCCAGCAGCCGGACGGGAACCTACGAGCAGTACTTC
TRBJ1-2 | NA | few | TRBV15 | CATTTRRGVYGYTF | TGTGCCACCACCACCCGGCGGGGGGTCTATGGCTACACCTTC
TRBJ2-7 | TRBD2 | few | TRBV7-2 | CASSPGLAGYEQYF | TGTGCCAGCAGCCCGGGACTAGCGGGTTACGAGCAGTACTTC
TRBJ2-5 | TRBD2 | NA | TRBV27 | CASSPIAGVGETQYF | TGTGCCAGCAGTCCAATAGCGGGAGTGGGGGAGACCCAGTACTTC
TRBJ2-7 | TRBD2 | once | TRBV7-7 | CASSPLGGFAYEQYF | TGTGCTAGCAGCCCACTCGGGGGGTTCGCCTACGAGCAGTACTTC
TRBJ2-1 | TRBD2 | NA | TRBV6-5 | CASRLLAGGRNEQFF | TGTGCCAGCAGACTTCTAGCGGGAGGCCGCAATGAGCAGTTCTTC
TRBJ2-7 | TRBD2 | NA | TRBV4-2 | CASSHRLAGPYEQYF | TGTGCCAGCAGCCACAGACTAGCGGGACCCTACGAGCAGTACTTC
TRBJ1-1 | TRBD1 | NA | TRBV5-6 | CASSPLGQDSTEAFF | TGTGCCAGCAGCCCCCTGGGACAGGACTCCACTGAAGCTTTCTTT
TRBJ2-1 | TRBD2 | NA | TRBV5-6 | CASTRTSARSSYNEQFF | TGTGCCAGCACCCGAACTAGCGCCCGGAGCTCCTACAATGAGCAGTTCTTC
TRBJ1-1 | TRBD1 | NA | TRBV29-1 | CSVVDRAEDTEAFF | TGCAGCGTTGTTGACAGGGCGGAGGACACTGAAGCTTTCTTT
TRBJ2-1 | TRBD2 | NA | TRBV7-9 | CASSLPSGRADEQFF | TGTGCCAGCAGCTTACCTAGCGGGAGGGCGGATGAGCAGTTCTTC
TRBJ1-5 | NA | NA | TRBV6-1 | CASRPDSFNQPQHF | TGTGCCAGCAGGCCGGACAGTTTCAATCAGCCCCAGCATTTT
TRBJ1-1 | TRBD1 | NA | TRBV7-9 | CASSSPRTGPMIHEAFF | TGTGCCAGCAGCTCCCCCCGGACAGGTCCCATGATACATGAAGCTTTCTTT
TRBJ1-1 | NA | NA | TRBV19 | CASSTPIGRATEAFF | TGTGCCAGTAGTACCCCCATAGGGAGGGCCACTGAAGCTTTCTTT
TRBJ1-3 | NA | NA | TRBV15 | CATSRETEQIISGNTIYF | TGTGCCACCAGCAGGGAGACAGAACAGATTATCTCTGGAAACACCATATATTTT
TRBJ1-1 | NA | NA | TRBV6-5 | CASTPVRTDNTEAFF | TGTGCCAGCACCCCAGTAAGGACAGACAACACTGAAGCTTTCTTT
TRBJ2-1 | TRBD1 | once | TRBV4-3 | CASSQVIGGTGRKLWFF | TGCGCCAGCAGCCAAGTAATCGGCGGGACAGGGCGAAAGTTGTGGTTCTTC
TRBJ2-7 | TRBD2 | NA | TRBV9 | CASSVGTSGSGAYEQYF | TGTGCCAGCAGCGTAGGGACCAGCGGGAGTGGGGCCTACGAGCAGTACTTC
TRBJ2-7 | NA | NA | TRBV7-6 | CASSHGGGPGYEQYF | TGTGCCAGCAGCCACGGCGGGGGCCCCGGCTACGAGCAGTACTTC
TRBJ1-2 | NA | NA | TRBV6-1 | CATAFTDTNYGYTF | TGTGCCACCGCCTTTACGGACACAAACTATGGCTACACCTTC
TRBJ2-3 | NA | NA | TRBV27 | CASGTGATDTQYF | TGTGCCAGCGGGACTGGGGCTACAGATACGCAGTATTTT
TRBJ2-7 | TRBD2 | NA | TRBV7-9 | CASSAGTSVTYEQYF | TGTGCCAGCAGCGCCGGGACTAGCGTTACCTACGAGCAGTACTTC
TRBJ2-3 | NA | NA | TRBV7-9 | CASRTFSSTDTQYF | TGTGCCAGCAGGACTTTCTCTAGCACAGATACGCAGTATTTT
TRBJ2-7 | NA | NA | TRBV10-3 | CAISESNRHSYEQYF | TGTGCCATCAGTGAATCGAACAGGCACTCCTACGAGCAGTACTTC
TRBJ2-1 | TRBD1 | NA | TRBV5-8 | CASSGQVRMFSYNEQFF | TGTGCCAGCAGCGGACAGGTTCGGATGTTCTCCTACAATGAGCAGTTCTTC
TRBJ1-2 | NA | NA | TRBV29-1 | CSVEDRRPSSYGYTF | TGCAGCGTTGAAGATAGGAGACCGAGTTCCTATGGCTACACCTTC
TRBJ2-5 | NA | NA | TRBV18 | CASSIGGPETQYF | TGTGCCAGCTCCATAGGAGGCCCCGAGACCCAGTACTTC
TRBJ2-1 | TRBD2 | NA | TRBV5-4 | CASSLSLAGDPKRGYNEQFF | TGTGCCAGCAGCTTGAGCCTAGCGGGAGACCCGAAGAGAGGCTACAATGAGCAGTTCTTC
TRBJ2-4 | TRBD2 | few | TRBV28 | CASRYYREGNTLAKNIQYF | TGTGCCAGCAGGTACTATCGGGAGGGGAACACACTAGCCAAAAACATTCAGTACTTC
TRBJ2-3 | NA | NA | TRBV11-2 | CASSSADTQYF | TGTGCCAGCAGCTCGGCAGATACGCAGTATTTT